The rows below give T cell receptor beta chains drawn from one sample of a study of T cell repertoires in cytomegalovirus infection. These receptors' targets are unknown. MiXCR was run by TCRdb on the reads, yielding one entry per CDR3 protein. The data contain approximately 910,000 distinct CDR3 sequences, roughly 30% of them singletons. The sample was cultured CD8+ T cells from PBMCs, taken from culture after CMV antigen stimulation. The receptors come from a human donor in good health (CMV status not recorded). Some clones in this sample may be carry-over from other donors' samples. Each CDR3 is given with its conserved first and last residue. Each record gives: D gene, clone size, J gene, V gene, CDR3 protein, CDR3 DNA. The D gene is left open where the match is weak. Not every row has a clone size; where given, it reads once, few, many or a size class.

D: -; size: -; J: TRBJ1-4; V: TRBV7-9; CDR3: CASSLPQANEKLFF; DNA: TGTGCCAGCAGCTTACCACAAGCTAATGAAAAACTGTTTTTT
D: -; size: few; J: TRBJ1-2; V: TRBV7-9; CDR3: CASTMGGHYGYTF; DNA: TGTGCCAGCACCATGGGTGGACACTATGGCTACACCTTC
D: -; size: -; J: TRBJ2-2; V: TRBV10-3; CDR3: CATINPSGNTGELFF; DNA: TGTGCCACTATAAACCCCAGCGGAAACACCGGGGAGCTGTTTTTT
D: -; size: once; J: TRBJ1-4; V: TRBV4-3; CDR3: CASSQEQATNEKLFF; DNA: TGCGCCAGCAGCCAAGAACAGGCAACTAATGAAAAACTGTTTTTT
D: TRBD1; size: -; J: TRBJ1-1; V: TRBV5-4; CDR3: CASSLYLGQANTEAFF; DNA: TGTGCCAGCAGCTTGTACCTGGGACAGGCGAACACTGAAGCTTTCTTT
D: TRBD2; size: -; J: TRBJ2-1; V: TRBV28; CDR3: CASSFRRGGSYNEQFF; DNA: TGTGCCAGCAGTTTCCGTCGGGGGGGATCCTACAATGAGCAGTTCTTC
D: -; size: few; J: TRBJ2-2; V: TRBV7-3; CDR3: CASSLWDGELFF; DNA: TGTGCCAGCAGCCTCTGGGACGGGGAGCTGTTTTTT
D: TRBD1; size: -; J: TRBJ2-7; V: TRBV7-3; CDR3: CATEGQGVDEQYF; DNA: TGTGCCACCGAAGGACAGGGTGTCGACGAGCAGTACTTC
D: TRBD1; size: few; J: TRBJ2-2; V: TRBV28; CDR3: CASLATGVPNTGELFF; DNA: TGTGCCAGCCTTGCCACAGGGGTCCCAAACACCGGGGAGCTGTTTTTT
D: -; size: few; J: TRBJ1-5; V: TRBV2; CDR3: CASSASVSGNQPQHF; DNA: TGTGCCAGCAGCGCTTCGGTGAGTGGCAATCAGCCCCAGCATTTT
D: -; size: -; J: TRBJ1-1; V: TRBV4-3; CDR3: CASSQDYRVGSNTEAFF; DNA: TGCGCCAGCAGCCAAGATTACAGGGTGGGTTCTAACACTGAAGCTTTCTTT
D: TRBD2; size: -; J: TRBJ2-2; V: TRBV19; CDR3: CASSQLGLAATGELFF; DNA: TGTGCCAGTAGTCAATTAGGACTAGCGGCCACCGGGGAGCTGTTTTTT
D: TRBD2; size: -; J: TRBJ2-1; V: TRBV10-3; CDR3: CAISVAGGPLYNEQFF; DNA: TGTGCCATCAGTGTAGCGGGGGGCCCACTTTACAATGAGCAGTTCTTC
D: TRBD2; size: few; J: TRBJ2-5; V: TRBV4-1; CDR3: CASSQDGGSETQYF; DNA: TGCGCCAGCAGCCAAGACGGGGGGTCAGAGACCCAGTACTTC
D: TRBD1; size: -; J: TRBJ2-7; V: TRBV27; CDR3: CASSFATGEYEQYF; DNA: TGTGCCAGCAGTTTCGCGACAGGGGAGTACGAGCAGTACTTC
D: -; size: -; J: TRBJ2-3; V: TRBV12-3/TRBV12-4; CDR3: CASSLRGWADAQYF; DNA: TGTGCCAGCAGTTTACGGGGGTGGGCAGATGCGCAGTATTTT
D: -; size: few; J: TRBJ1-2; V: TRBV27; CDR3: CASSLLGGAGGYTF; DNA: TGTGCCAGCAGTTTATTGGGGGGGGCCGGTGGCTACACCTTC
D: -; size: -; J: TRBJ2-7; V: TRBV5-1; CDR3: CASKGSKYEQYF; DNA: TGCGCCAGCAAAGGGTCAAAATACGAACAGTACTTC
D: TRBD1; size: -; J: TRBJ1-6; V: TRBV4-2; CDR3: CASNQDVTGANSPLHF; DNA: TGTGCCAGCAACCAAGATGTCACAGGGGCTAATTCACCCCTCCACTTT
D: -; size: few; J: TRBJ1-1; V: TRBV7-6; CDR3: CASSLAGHPEAFF; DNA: TGTGCCAGCAGCTTAGCAGGGCACCCTGAAGCTTTCTTT
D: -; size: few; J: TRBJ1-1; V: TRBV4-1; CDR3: CASSHGGGDTEAFF; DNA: TGCGCCAGCAGCCATGGAGGGGGGGACACTGAAGCTTTCTTT
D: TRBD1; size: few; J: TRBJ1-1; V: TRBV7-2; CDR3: CASSINRGPYTEAFF; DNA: TGTGCCAGCAGCATCAACAGGGGGCCTTACACTGAAGCTTTCTTT
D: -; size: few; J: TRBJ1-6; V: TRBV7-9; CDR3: CASSLPGSSYNSPLHF; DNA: TGTGCCAGCAGCCTTCCTGGCAGCTCCTATAATTCACCCCTCCACTTT
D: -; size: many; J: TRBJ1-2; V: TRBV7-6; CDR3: CASSLAIGGGQGGYTF; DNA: TGTGCCAGCAGCTTAGCGATCGGCGGGGGACAAGGTGGCTACACCTTC
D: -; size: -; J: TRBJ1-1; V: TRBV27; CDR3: CASRGRQNTEAFF; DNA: TGTGCCAGCAGGGGAAGACAAAACACTGAAGCTTTCTTT
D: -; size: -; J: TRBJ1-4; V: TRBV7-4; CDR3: CASSWGAEKLFF; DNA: TGTGCCAGCAGCTGGGGGGCGGAAAAACTGTTTTTT
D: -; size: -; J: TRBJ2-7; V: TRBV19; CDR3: CASSIGDTYEQYF; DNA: TGTGCCAGTAGTATTGGGGACACCTACGAGCAGTACTTC
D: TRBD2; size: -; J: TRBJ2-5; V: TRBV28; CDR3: CASSPGLEVGETQYF; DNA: TGTGCCAGCAGTCCGGGACTAGAGGTTGGAGAGACCCAGTACTTC
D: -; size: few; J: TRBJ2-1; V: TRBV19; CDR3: CASSIAYEQFF; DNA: TGTGCCAGTAGTATAGCCTATGAGCAGTTCTTC
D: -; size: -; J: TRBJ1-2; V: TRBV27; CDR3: CASSSSFLYGYTF; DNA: TGTGCCAGCAGTTCCTCATTCCTCTATGGCTACACCTTC
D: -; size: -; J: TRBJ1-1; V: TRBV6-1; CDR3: CASDLLAGPSMNTEAFF; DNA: TGTGCCAGCGATCTCCTCGCAGGTCCTTCCATGAACACTGAAGCTTTCTTT
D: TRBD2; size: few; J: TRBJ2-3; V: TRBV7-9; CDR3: CASTHPGLAGVLAVSDTQYF; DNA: TGTGCCAGCACGCATCCGGGACTAGCGGGGGTCCTAGCAGTTTCAGATACGCAGTATTTT
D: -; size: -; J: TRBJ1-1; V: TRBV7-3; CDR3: CASSLSIGRVNTEAFF; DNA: TGTGCCAGCAGCTTAAGCATTGGACGGGTGAACACTGAAGCTTTCTTT
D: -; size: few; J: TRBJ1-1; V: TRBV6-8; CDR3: CASSYQGYTEAFF; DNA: TGTGCCAGCAGTTACCAGGGGTACACTGAAGCTTTCTTT
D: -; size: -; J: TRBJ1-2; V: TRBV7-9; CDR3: CASSSQGRNYGYTF; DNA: TGTGCCAGCAGCTCCCAGGGACGGAACTATGGCTACACCTTC
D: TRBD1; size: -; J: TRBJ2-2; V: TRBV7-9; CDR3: CASSSTDRGLSRELFF; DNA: TGTGCCAGCAGCTCAACCGACAGGGGGCTTTCCAGGGAGCTGTTTTTT
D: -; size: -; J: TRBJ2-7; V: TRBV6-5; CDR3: CASSYPPAYEQYF; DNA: TGTGCCAGCAGTTACCCCCCTGCCTACGAGCAGTACTTC
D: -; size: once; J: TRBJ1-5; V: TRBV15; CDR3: CATSRDVNRDQPQHF; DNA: TGTGCCACCAGCAGAGACGTGAACAGGGATCAGCCCCAGCATTTT
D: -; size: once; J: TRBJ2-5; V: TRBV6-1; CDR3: CASSEVPPLLGREETQYF; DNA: TGTGCCAGCAGTGAAGTTCCCCCTCTTCTAGGCAGAGAAGAGACCCAGTACTTC
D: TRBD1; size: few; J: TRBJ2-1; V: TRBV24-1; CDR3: CATRPGTGFASDEQFF; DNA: TGTGCCACCAGACCCGGGACAGGGTTTGCGTCCGATGAGCAGTTCTTC
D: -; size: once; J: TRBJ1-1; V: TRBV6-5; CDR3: CASSYEGRRNTEAFF; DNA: TGTGCCAGCAGTTACGAGGGACGAAGAAACACTGAAGCTTTCTTT
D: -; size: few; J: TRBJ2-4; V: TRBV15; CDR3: CATSRDANSKNIQYF; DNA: TGTGCCACCAGCAGAGATGCAAACAGTAAAAACATTCAGTACTTC
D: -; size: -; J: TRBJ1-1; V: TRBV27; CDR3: CASSWGAKGTEAFF; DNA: TGTGCCAGCAGTTGGGGGGCGAAGGGCACTGAAGCTTTCTTT
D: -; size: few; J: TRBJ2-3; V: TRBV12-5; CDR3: CASGFLGNLNTDTQYF; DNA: TGTGCTAGTGGTTTCCTAGGGAACCTGAACACAGATACGCAGTATTTT
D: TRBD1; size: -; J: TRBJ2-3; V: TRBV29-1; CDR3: CTILGGHTDTQYF; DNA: TGCACCATTCTAGGGGGCCACACAGATACGCAGTATTTT
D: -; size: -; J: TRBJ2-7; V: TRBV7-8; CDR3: CASSFNGITPYEQYF; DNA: TGTGCCAGCAGCTTTAATGGGATTACACCCTACGAGCAGTACTTC
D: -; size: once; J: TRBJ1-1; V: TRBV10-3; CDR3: CAISVDTTEAFF; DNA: TGTGCCATCAGTGTCGACACCACTGAAGCTTTCTTT
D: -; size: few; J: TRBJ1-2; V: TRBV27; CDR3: CASSLSGGPNYGYTF; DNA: TGTGCCAGCAGTTTATCGGGGGGTCCTAACTATGGCTACACCTTC
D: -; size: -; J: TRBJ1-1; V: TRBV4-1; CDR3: CASSRTANTEASF; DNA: TGCGCCAGCAGCCGAACAGCGAACACTGAAGCTTCCTTT
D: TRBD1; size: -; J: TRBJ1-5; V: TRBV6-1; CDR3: CASSEWEQGVISHSNQPQHF; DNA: TGTGCCAGCAGTGAATGGGAACAGGGGGTGATATCGCATAGCAATCAGCCCCAGCATTTT
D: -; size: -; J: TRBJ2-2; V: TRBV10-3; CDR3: CAILQWGNYTGELFF; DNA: TGTGCCATCCTCCAATGGGGTAATTACACCGGGGAGCTGTTTTTT
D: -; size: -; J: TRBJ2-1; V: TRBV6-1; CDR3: CASEEGGTSYNEQFF; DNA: TGTGCCAGCGAGGAGGGGGGAACCTCCTACAATGAGCAGTTCTTC